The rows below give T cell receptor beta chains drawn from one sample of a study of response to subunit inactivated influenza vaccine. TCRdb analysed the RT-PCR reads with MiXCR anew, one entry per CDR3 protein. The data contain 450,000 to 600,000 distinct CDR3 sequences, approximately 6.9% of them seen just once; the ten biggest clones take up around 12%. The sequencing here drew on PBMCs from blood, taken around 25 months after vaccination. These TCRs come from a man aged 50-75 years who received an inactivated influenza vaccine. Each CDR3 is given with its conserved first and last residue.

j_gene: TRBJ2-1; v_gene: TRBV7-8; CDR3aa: CASSLPGLARNEQFF
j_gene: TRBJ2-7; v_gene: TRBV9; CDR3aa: CASSVGLGQAPYEQYF
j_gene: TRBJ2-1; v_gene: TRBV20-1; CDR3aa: CSARLAGPSYNEQFF
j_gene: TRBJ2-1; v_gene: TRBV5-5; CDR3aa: CASSLLRGTNEQFF
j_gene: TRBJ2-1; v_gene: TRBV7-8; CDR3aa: CASTLGGDFNEQFF
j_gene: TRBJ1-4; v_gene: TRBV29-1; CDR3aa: CSGRQGADEKLFF
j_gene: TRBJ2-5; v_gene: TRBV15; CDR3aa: CATSRGTQETQYF
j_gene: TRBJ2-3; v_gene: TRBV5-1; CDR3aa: CASSILSSGADTQYF
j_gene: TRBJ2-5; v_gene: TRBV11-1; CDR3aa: CASSLFFPGETQYF
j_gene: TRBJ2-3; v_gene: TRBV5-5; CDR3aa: CASFPLAGYTDTQYF
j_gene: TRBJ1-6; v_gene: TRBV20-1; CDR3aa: CSAKVTGGLSPLHF
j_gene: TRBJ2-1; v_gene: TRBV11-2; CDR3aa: CASSLRVEGSYNEQFF
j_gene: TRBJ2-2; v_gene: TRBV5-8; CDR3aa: CASSLVRTSENTGELFF
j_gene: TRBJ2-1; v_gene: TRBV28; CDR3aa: CASRTDRPYQQFF
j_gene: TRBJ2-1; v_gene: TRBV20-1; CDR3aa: CSASSLLAEDNEQFF
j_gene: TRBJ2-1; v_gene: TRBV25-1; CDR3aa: CASRGLAGGSGDMNEQFF
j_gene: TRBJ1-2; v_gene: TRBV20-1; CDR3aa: CSARVLAPREARGYTF
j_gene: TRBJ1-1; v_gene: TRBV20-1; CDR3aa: CSARGAGATEAFF
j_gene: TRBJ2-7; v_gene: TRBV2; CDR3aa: CASRLGQRTYEQYF
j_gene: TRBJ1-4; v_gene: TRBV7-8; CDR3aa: CASSLSGFGDEKLFF
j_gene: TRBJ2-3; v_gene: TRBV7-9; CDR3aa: CASNPVQRTPSTDTQYF
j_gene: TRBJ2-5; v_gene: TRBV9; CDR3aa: CASSVFGYGTQYF